This TCR beta chain was profiled in a study of CD8+ T cells in alopecia areata (dated by TCRdb to the late 2010s). In the study overall: The treated patients took part in an open-label pilot trial in which moderate-to-severe alopecia areata was treated with oral tofacitinib at 5 to 10 mg twice daily. Patients stayed on tofacitinib for 6 to 18 months and then had 6 months of follow-up off drug so that delayed response and recurrence could be assessed. In treated patients, disease severity was measured using the SALT score, which gives the percentage of scalp surface area affected. High-throughput TCRbeta sequencing was used to examine T cell clonal expansion in alopecia areata in both the C3H/HeJ mouse model and human patients. On the human side, TCRbeta sequencing was run on scalp tissue and on sorted CD4+ and CD8+ peripheral blood T cells from healthy controls and from alopecia areata patients with either patchy or totalis/universalis disease. Tofacitinib-treated patients had biopsies at baseline and at 4 and 24 weeks of treatment, with a later scalp biopsy in several patients. Clonality in the scalp was compared among normal scalp (n=4), patchy alopecia areata scalp (n=8), and alopecia totalis/universalis scalp (n=8). RNA was extracted with the PAXgene miRNA kit for fixed scalp, the miRNeasy kit for PBMCs, and the RNeasy kit for mouse skin. TCRbeta CDR3 regions were amplified by immunoSEQ multiplex PCR using 35 Vbeta forward and 13 Jbeta reverse primers. On the study overall, not on this receptor specifically: Compared with normal scalp, lesional scalp had higher clonality and more expanded CD8+ clones, particularly in alopecia totalis/universalis, a pattern that suggests antigenic drive. Tofacitinib significantly decreased scalp clonality and the number of expanded CD8+ clones among the top 100 scalp clones. Many expanded lesional clones persisted in scalp and blood during tofacitinib treatment, which may partly explain relapse after stopping treatment. Because the treated cohort was small and included a single nonresponder, larger studies are needed to assess links between baseline CD8+ expansion and response. TCR sequences shared between patients were less clear than in mice, possibly partly because of HLA diversity in the patient population. Unlike mouse skin, which is dominated by gammadelta T cells, normal human skin has resident alphabeta T cells that are also sequenced, and this complicates analysis of the scalp TCR repertoire.

The method behind the library was the immunoSEQ multiplex PCR assay. To provide template for TCR sequencing, every sample had RNA extracted and reverse transcribed into cDNA. First-strand cDNA was synthesized with SuperScript III using a 2:1 mix of oligo-dT and random hexamers. Amplification bias was assessed with a synthetic immune receptor repertoire, and residual bias was removed computationally. The study's own analysis went as follows. Raw reads were preprocessed for error removal, and CDR3 was defined according to IMGT conventions as running from the conserved cysteine to phenylalanine. Clonality was calculated as 1 minus Shannon entropy normalized by log2 of the number of productive unique TCRs. Whether each scalp clone was CD4 or CD8 was inferred by checking scalp TCRbeta sequences against the CD4 and CD8 repertoires from sorted blood. Not all clones reach the TCRdb copy of this immuneACCESS table, which keeps in-frame sequences only. Checked studies attribute under half of the gap to unresolved V genes and leave the rest unexplained. D and trimming come from the DNA, and the V and J calls and clone size come from that table. Recorded for this sample are some 88,000 clones; roughly 47% of them occurred a single time. Of the sample, roughly 18% is held by the ten largest clones.

Turning to this clone: Its recognized antigen is unknown. Nothing much larger sits one base from this clone, and base qualities are not available.

The time point label corresponds to: 24 weeks on oral tofacitinib. The label giving this sample's treatment or condition can be read as: oral pan-JAK inhibitor, 5-10 mg twice daily. Lesional scalp punch biopsies and peripheral blood were collected from alopecia areata patients. After PBMCs were isolated by density centrifugation and stained for CD3, CD4 and CD8, a FACSAria was used to sort CD4+ and CD8+ T cells. The sample here was CD8+ T cells sorted from blood, taken at week 24, from a patient treated with tofacitinib. The clonotype comes from a human donor with alopecia areata.

The nucleotides read TGTGCCAGCAGAGGACTAGCCGCAGAGACCCAGTACTTC. This codes for CASRGLAAETQYF. The V and J segments used are TRBV25-1 and TRBJ2-5; 8 bases in between match TRBD2. Trimming leaves V shorter by 6 bases and J shorter by 4 bases, with the junction holding 4 bases beyond the gene matches. Looking up the germline V gene yields CDR1 MGHDK and CDR2 SYGVNS. From its cysteine to its phenylalanine, the CDR3 spans 13 amino acids. Only CDR3 DNA remains: 39 bases, in frame from the first base.